This TCR beta chain was sequenced for a study of blood T cell repertoires in COVID-19. Sequencing used immunoSEQ multiplex PCR; TCRdb keeps in-frame clones, though not all of them. The sample holds a few hundred thousand clones, 84% seen once. V shed 3 bases, J shed 1 base, and the junction held 0 bases outside the gene matches. CDR3 size: 15 residues. Germline V gene data show CDR1 as GTSNPN and CDR2 as SVGIG (reference sequence). This receptor was taken from a man younger than 45 with acute COVID-19. Sequences were obtained from PBMCs or T cells enriched from blood (not recorded which). J is TRBJ2-2 and V is TRBV30, with 12 bases identical to TRBD2. The CDR3 bases are TGTGCCTGGAGGGGACTAGCGGGGAACACCGGGGAGCTGTTTTTT. Amino acids: CAWRGLAGNTGELFF. The whole variable domain, filled in from reference TRBV30 and TRBJ2-2, reads SQTIHQWPATLVQPVGSPLSLECTVEGTSNPNLYWYRQAAGRGLQLLFYSVGIGQISSEVPQNLSASRPQDRQFILSSKKLLLSDSGFYLCAWRGLAGNTGELFFGEGSRLTVL.